This entry is about one TCR beta chain. Its antigen is still unknown. The data were obtained in a study of T and B cells in COVID-19 patients. The study, taken as a whole, reports: At recovery TRB diversity and richness exceeded healthy donors, after highly clonal active COVID-19 repertoires.

Germline lookup yields CDR1 LNHDA and CDR2 SQIVND (reference sequence). Between the trimmed V and J ends, which lost 1 base and 2 bases, there was a span of 8 bases. This CDR3 region has 14 residues. Each TRB amplification used roughly 220-550 ng of genomic DNA from blood. Multiplex PCR with BIOMED2 TRB-A/B primer pools amplified TRB rearrangements. TCRdb re-derived calls from the multiplex PCR reads in MiXCR, one entry per CDR3 protein. Among about 5,200 distinct CDR3 sequences, 25% to 30% were seen once, and the ten largest hold approximately 5.5%. Specimen: blood. The clonotype was recovered from a human donor with active COVID-19. The chain couples TRBV19 to TRBJ1-1; no clear D. The CDR3 region has the DNA TGTGCCAGTAGTATAGTAAACAGCAACACTGAAGCTTTCTTT. It translates to CASSIVNSNTEAFF.